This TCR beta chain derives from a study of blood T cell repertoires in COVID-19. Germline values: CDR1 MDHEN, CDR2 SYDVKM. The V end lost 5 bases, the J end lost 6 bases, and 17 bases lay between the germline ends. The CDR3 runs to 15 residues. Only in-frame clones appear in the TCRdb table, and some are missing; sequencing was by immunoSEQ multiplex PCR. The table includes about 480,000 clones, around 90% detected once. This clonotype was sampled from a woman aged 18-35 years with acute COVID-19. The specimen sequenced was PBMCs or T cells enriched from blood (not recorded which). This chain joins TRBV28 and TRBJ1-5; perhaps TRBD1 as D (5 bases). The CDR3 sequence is CASSATGRGGQPQHF. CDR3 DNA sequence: TGTGCCAGCAGTGCCACAGGAAGGGGAGGTCAGCCCCAGCATTTT.